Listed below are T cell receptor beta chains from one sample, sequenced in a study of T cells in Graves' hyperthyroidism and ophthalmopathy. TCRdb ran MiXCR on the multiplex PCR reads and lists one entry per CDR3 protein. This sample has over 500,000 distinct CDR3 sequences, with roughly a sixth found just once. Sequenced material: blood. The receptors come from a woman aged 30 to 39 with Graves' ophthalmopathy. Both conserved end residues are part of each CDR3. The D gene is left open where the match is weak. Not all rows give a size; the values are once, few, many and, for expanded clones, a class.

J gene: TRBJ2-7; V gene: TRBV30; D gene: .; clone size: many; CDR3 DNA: TGTGCCTGGAGAGAGGACAGCTACGAGCAGTACTTC; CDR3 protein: CAWREDSYEQYF
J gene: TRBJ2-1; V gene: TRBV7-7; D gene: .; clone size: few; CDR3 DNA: TGTGCCAGCAGCTTGATGGACTACAATGAGCAGTTCTTC; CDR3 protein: CASSLMDYNEQFF
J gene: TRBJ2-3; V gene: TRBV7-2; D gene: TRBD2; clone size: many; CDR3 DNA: TGTGCCAGCAGCTTATCGGCGGGAGGAACAGATACGCAGTATTTT; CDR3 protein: CASSLSAGGTDTQYF
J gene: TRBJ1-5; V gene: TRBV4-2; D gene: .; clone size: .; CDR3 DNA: TGTGCCAGCAGCCGCGAAAGCCGTATGATGGGTCAGCCCCAGCATTTT; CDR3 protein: CASSRESRMMGQPQHF
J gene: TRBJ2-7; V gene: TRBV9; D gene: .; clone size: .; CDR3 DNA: TGTGCCAGCAGCGTGTCCGGGTCCGAGCAGTACTTC; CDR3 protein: CASSVSGSEQYF
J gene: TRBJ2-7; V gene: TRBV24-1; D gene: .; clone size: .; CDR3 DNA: TGTGCCACCAGTGATGGGGGGGGCGACGAGCAGTACTTC; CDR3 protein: CATSDGGGDEQYF
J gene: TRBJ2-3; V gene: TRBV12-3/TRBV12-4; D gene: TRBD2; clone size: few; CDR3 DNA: TGTGCCAGCACTTCTAGCGGGGTGAGAGATACGCAGTATTTT; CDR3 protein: CASTSSGVRDTQYF
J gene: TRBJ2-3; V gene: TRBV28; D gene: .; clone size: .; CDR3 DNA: TGTGCCAGCAGCTTAGGGGGACTAACCACAGATACGCAGTATTTT; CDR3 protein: CASSLGGLTTDTQYF
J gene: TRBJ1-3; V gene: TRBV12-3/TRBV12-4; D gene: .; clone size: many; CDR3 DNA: TGTGCCAGCAGTGTGGGGCACTCTGGAAACACCATATATTTT; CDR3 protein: CASSVGHSGNTIYF
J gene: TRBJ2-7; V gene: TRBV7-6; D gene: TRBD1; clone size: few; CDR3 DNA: TGTGCCAGCAGCTTTCAATCATCAGGGGGCGGGTACGAGCAGTACTTC; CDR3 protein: CASSFQSSGGGYEQYF
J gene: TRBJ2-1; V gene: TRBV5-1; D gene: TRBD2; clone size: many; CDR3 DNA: TGCGCCAGCAGCAGGCGACTAGCGGGATCTTCGCATGAGCAGTTCTTC; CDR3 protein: CASSRRLAGSSHEQFF
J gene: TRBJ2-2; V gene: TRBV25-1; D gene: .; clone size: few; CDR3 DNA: TGTGCCAGCAGTGGCTCATTTACCGGGGAGCTGTTTTTT; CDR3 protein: CASSGSFTGELFF
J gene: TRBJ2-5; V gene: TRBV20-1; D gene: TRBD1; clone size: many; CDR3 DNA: TGCAGTGCTAGGGTGGACAGGGGAGAGACCCAGTACTTC; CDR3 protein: CSARVDRGETQYF
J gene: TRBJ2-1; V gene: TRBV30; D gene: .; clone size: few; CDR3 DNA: TGTGCCTGGAGTCTTCCCCGCTCCTACAATGAGCAGTTCTTC; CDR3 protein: CAWSLPRSYNEQFF
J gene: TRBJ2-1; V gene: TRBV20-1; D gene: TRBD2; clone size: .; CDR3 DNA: TGCAGTGCTAGAGGGACTAGCGGGACGGAGCAGTTCTTC; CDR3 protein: CSARGTSGTEQFF